Described below is a single T cell receptor (beta chain) sequence and its context. Its matching antigen is unknown. The data were taken from a study of T cells expressing NK-cell markers. The overall study: Most of the eight sequenced donors tested HCMV-seropositive; one tested seronegative. The study, taken as a whole, reports: Of the CD8+ T cells in about 6 donors, roughly 1.0-7.5% belonged to dominant NKG2C+ clonotypes.

The CDR3 has 14 amino acids. From germline, CDR1 is SGHRS and CDR2 YFSETQ. cDNA encoding TCR beta was synthesized via 5'RACE template switching incorporating UMIs. Using the 5' RACE reads, TCRdb records one entry per CDR3 protein without DNA. The sample has about 190,000 distinct CDR3 sequences. V usage is TRBV5-1 and J usage is TRBJ1-2; TCRdb's assignment of TRBD1 cannot be checked, as there is no DNA. The TCR sequence derives from a man aged 18-70 years in good health. The material sequenced was blood T cells: a sorted CD56 or NKG2C T cell subset, CD4+ or CD8+ T cells, or bulk PBMC T cells (not recorded which). CDR3 region: CASSQDRGSLGYTF.